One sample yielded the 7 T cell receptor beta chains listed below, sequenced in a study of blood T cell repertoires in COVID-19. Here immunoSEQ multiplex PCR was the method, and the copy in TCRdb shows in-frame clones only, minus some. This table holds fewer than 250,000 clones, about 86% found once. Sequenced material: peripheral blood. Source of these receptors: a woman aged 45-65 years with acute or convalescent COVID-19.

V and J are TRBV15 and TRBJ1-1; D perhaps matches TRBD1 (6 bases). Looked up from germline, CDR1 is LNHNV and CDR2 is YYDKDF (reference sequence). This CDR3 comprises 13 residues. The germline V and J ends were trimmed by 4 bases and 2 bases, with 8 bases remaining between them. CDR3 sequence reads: CATSIQGNTEAFF. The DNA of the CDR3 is TGTGCCACCAGCATACAGGGAAACACTGAAGCTTTCTTT.

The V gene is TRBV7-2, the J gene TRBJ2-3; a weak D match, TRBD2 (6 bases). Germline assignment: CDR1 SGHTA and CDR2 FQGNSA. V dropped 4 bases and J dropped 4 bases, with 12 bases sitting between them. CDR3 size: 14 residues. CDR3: CASSSGLDADTQYF. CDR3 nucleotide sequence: TGTGCCAGCAGCTCGGGACTTGATGCAGATACGCAGTATTTT.

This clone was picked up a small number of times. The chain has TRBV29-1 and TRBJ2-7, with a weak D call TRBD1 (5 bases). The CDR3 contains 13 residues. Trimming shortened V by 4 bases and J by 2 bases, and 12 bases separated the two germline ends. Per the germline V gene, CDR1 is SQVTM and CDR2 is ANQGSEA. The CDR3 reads CSVVWGTTYEQYF. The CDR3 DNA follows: TGCAGCGTTGTATGGGGCACGACCTACGAGCAGTACTTC.

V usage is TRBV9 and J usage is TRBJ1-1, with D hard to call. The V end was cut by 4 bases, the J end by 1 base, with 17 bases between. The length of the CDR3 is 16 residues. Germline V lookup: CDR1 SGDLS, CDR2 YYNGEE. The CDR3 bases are TGTGCCAGCAGCCCGCGCCAACTCCCTGGGAACACTGAAGCTTTCTTT. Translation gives CASSPRQLPGNTEAFF.

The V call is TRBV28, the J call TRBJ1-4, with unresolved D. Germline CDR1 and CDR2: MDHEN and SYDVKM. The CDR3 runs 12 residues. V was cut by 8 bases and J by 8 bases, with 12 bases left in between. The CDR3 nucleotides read TGTGCCAGCGGAGTTCGAATGGAAAAACTGTTTTTT. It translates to CASGVRMEKLFF. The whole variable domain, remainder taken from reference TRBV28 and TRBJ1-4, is DVKVTQSSRYLVKRTGEKVFLECVQDMDHENMFWYRQDPGLGLRLIYFSYDVKMKEKGDIPEGYSVSREKKERFSLILESASTNQTSMYLCASGVRMEKLFFGSGTQLSVL.

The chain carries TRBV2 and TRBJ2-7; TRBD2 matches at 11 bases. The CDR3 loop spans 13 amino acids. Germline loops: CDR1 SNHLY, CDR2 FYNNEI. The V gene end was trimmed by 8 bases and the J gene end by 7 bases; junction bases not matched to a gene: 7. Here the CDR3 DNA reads TGTGCCAGCTTAGCGGGAGGGCCGAGTGAGCAGTACTTC. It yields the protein CASLAGGPSEQYF.

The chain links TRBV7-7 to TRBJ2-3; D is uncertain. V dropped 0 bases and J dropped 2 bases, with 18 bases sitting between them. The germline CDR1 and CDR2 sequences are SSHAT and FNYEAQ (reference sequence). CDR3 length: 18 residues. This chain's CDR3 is CASSLASGETYATDTQYF. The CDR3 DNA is TGTGCCAGCAGCTTAGCCTCTGGCGAGACTTACGCCACAGATACGCAGTATTTT.